This paragraph covers one T cell receptor (beta chain) sequence. The CDR3 is 16 amino acids. Trimming removed 3 bases from V and 3 bases from J; junction bases left unmatched: 8. The germline gives CDR1 SGDLS, CDR2 YYNGEE. The data were obtained in a study of OX40 agonist ivuxolimab in advanced cancers. Some clones are missing from TCRdb's copy, which holds only in-frame ones; the method was immunoSEQ multiplex PCR. The top ten hold roughly 2.4% of the sample, which has some 41,000 clones, 86% seen once. The specimen comprised CD4+ or CD8+ T cells sorted from blood, sampled in a trial of the OX40 agonist ivuxolimab. V is TRBV9 and J is TRBJ2-3, with 9 bases fitting TRBD2. This TCR was recovered from an adult with an advanced solid tumor such as melanoma, head and neck, liver or kidney cancer. DNA for the CDR3: TGTGCCAGCAGCGGACCTAGCGGGGTGGGGACAGATACGCAGTATTTT. Its translation: CASSGPSGVGTDTQYF. Complete variable domain (other parts from reference TRBV9 and TRBJ2-3): DSGVTQTPKHLITATGQRVTLRCSPRSGDLSVYWYQQSLDQGLQFLIQYYNGEERAKGNILERFSAQQFPDLHSELNLSSLELGDSALYFCASSGPSGVGTDTQYFGPGTRLTVL.